This T cell receptor beta chain was documented in a study of technical replicates of blood from several donors. Germline CDR1 MNHNY, CDR2 SVGAGI (reference sequence). V lost 2 bases to trimming and J lost 2 bases, with 6 bases between them. This CDR3 has 13 amino acids. Some clones are missing from TCRdb's copy, which holds only in-frame ones; the method was immunoSEQ multiplex PCR. The table records more than 65,000 clones, roughly 92% of them present only once. The rearrangement links TRBV6-6 to TRBJ1-2; D is possibly TRBD1 (5 bases). The TCR sequence derives from a human donor in good health. The specimen was T cells isolated from PBMCs. The CDR3 sequence: CASSYPGNYGYTF. As DNA, the CDR3 is TGTGCCAGCAGTTACCCAGGGAACTATGGCTACACCTTC.